This paragraph covers one TCR beta chain sequence. Its target is not known. Anyone with autoimmune disease history or systemic immunosuppression was excluded. This CDR3 has 17 amino acids. The data derive from a study of OX40 agonist ivuxolimab in advanced cancers. About the study: Patient treatment consisted of intravenous ivuxolimab administration every 2 weeks at 0.01 to 10 mg/kg. Whole-study findings and limits: Doses of 0.1 to 3.0 mg/kg were accompanied by clonal expansion of CD4+ and CD8+ blood T cells by week 6. Low normalized T-cell clonal expansion was also seen in some nonresponders.

Here immunoSEQ multiplex PCR was the method, and the copy in TCRdb shows in-frame clones only, minus some. The sample includes fewer than 45,000 clones, nearly 90% seen only once; the top ten take roughly 12%. This receptor was identified in an adult with an advanced solid tumor such as melanoma, head and neck, liver or kidney cancer. The material was CD4+ or CD8+ T cells sorted from blood, obtained in a trial of the OX40 agonist ivuxolimab. The V and J genes are TRBV21-1 and TRBJ2-7; TRBD2, as called in the table, went unchecked against the DNA. TRBV21-1 is designated a pseudogene. CDR3 nucleotide sequence: TGTGCCAGCAGCACAGGGACTAGCGGGAGAAGCGGCCACGAGCAGTACTTC. Residues: CASSTGTSGRSGHEQYF.